This TCR beta chain was found in a study of T cells in Graves' hyperthyroidism and ophthalmopathy. Regarding the study as a whole: Most thyroid clonotypes expanded above 0.001 were also detected in blood.

CDR3 size: 13 residues. Deletions cut 2 bases from V and 3 bases from J, with 8 bases between. Germline CDR1 is MDHEN and CDR2 is SYDVKM. As concerns this clonotype: As yet, its antigen is unknown.

Amplification targeted TCR beta CDR3 regions from RNA transcripts. First-round RT-PCR targeting the TCR CDR3 was performed with the HTBI primer set. TCRdb independently ran MiXCR on the multiplex PCR reads; one entry per CDR3 protein. In the table there are about 700,000 distinct CDR3 sequences, 14% of which are singletons. The chain has TRBV28 and TRBJ2-7, with D unclear. This TCR was recovered from a woman between 18 and 30 years old with Graves' hyperthyroidism. Material: blood. In DNA form, the CDR3 reads TGTGCCAGCAGTTTAACCCGTCACTACGAGCAGTACTTC. This translates into CASSLTRHYEQYF.